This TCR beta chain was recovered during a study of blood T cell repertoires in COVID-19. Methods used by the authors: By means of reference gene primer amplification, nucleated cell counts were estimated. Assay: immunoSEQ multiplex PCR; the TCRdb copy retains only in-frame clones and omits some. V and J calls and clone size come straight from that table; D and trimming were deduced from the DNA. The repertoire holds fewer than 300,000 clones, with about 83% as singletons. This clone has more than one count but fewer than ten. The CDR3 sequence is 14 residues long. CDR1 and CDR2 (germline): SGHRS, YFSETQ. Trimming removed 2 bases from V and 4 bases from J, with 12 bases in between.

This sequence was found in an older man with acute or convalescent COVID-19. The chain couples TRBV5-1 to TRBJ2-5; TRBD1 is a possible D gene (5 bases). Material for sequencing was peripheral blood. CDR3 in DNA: TGCGCCAGCAGCTTAGGGGAATGGGGAGAGACCCAGTACTTC. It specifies CASSLGEWGETQYF.